This TCR beta chain was captured in a study of tumour-infiltrating T cells in Burkitt lymphoma. On the study more broadly: Repertoire clonality predicted overall and progression-free survival.

This clone was counted a few times. Assay used: immunoSEQ multiplex PCR; TCRdb lists only in-frame clones, some missing. The sample holds roughly 7,400 clones, about a sixth seen once. The CDR3 is 15 amino acids. V shed 4 bases, J shed 2 bases, and the junction held 5 bases outside the gene matches. The germline CDR1 and CDR2 sequences are SEHNR and FQNEAQ (reference sequence). The receptor was derived from a human donor with diffuse large B-cell lymphoma. Sequenced material: tumor tissue. The chain carries TRBV7-9 and TRBJ2-3; TRBD1 agrees at 8 bases. The CDR3 here is CASSSGTGYTDTQYF. Here the CDR3 DNA reads TGTGCCAGCAGCTCCGGGACAGGCTACACAGATACGCAGTATTTT.